Presented here are 23 T cell receptor beta chains from one specimen sequenced in a study of naive and memory T cell subsets. The SP2 primer and nested alpha and beta constant region primers amplified ligated cDNA in four rounds. TCRdb processed the 5' RACE reads anew with MiXCR; each CDR3 protein has one entry. The sample has around 56,000 distinct CDR3 sequences; less than 10% are singletons. TCR cDNA received a 3' ligated oligonucleotide that carried a UMI. The receptors originated from a female donor in good health.

This clonotype was detected ten times or more. The V call is TRBV25-1, the J call TRBJ1-1; perhaps TRBD1 as D (6 bases). The V end lost 7 bases, the J end lost 1 base, and 19 bases lay between the germline ends. Germline-derived CDR1 and CDR2 are MGHDK and SYGVNS. This CDR3 contains 16 residues. In DNA, the CDR3 is TGTGCCAGCAATAGAACCAGGGGCGCTTGGAACACTGAAGCTTTCTTT. The encoded protein is CASNRTRGAWNTEAFF.

This clonotype was counted a few times. This rearrangement joins TRBV6-2 or TRBV6-3 to TRBJ1-1; 7 positions agree with TRBD1. Germline CDR1 reads MNHEY; CDR2 reads SVGEGT. V gave up 2 bases and J gave up 2 bases; unmatched junction bases: 5. CDR3 size: 15 residues. This CDR3 is CASSYPRDRNTEAFF. Written as DNA, the CDR3 is TGTGCCAGCAGTTACCCCCGGGACAGAAACACTGAAGCTTTCTTT.

This clonotype has at least ten counts. J is TRBJ1-1 and V is TRBV20-1; D is ambiguous. CDR3 size: 11 residues. The germline gives CDR1 DFQATT, CDR2 SNEGSKA (reference sequence). Trimming took 6 bases from V and 5 from J, leaving 10 bases between them. CDR3 sequence (DNA): TGCAGTGCGATATCGGGGACTGAAGCTTTCTTT. Its translation: CSAISGTEAFF.

This clonotype was picked up many times. The rearrangement links TRBV6-5 to TRBJ1-2; maybe TRBD1 (6 bases). The V end was cut by 4 bases, the J end by 2 bases, with 17 bases between. CDR3 length: 16 residues. Germline V gene sequence: CDR1 MNHEY, CDR2 SVGAGI. CDR3 amino acids: CASSSGERRLNYGYTF. In nucleotides, the CDR3 is TGTGCCAGCAGTTCAGGGGAGAGGCGTTTGAACTATGGCTACACCTTC.

This clonotype was detected many times. V is TRBV20-1 and J is TRBJ1-5, with unresolved D. Between the trimmed V and J ends, which lost 5 bases and 2 bases, there was a span of 7 bases. CDR3 size: 12 residues. Germline assignment: CDR1 DFQATT and CDR2 SNEGSKA (reference sequence). The CDR3 loop reads CSAGLRNQPQHF. CDR3 bases: TGCAGTGCTGGGCTCCGCAATCAGCCCCAGCATTTT.

This clonotype was observed many times. V is TRBV27 and J is TRBJ1-1; weak D call: TRBD1 (5 bases). The CDR3 loop spans 13 amino acids. V was cut by 6 bases and J by 1 base, with 9 bases left in between. Germline-derived CDR1 and CDR2 are MNHEY and SMNVEV (reference sequence). The DNA for the CDR3 is TGTGCCAGCAGGAAGACAGCGAACACTGAAGCTTTCTTT. As protein: CASRKTANTEAFF.

As concerns this clonotype: It may be a read error: a sequence one base away is much more abundant. This chain links TRBV30 with TRBJ2-7; D gene ambiguous. This CDR3 comprises 12 residues. Germline CDR1 and CDR2: GTSNPN and SVGIG (reference sequence). The CDR3 DNA sequence: TGTGTCTGGAGTGTAAGCGTCTACGAGCAGTACTTC. Its translation is CVWSVSVYEQYF.

The genes are TRBV4-3 and TRBJ2-2, with 9 positions matching TRBD1. Germline V gene lookup returns CDR1 LGHNA and CDR2 YSLEER. The CDR3 is 17 amino acids. After removal of 0 bases from V and 6 bases from J, the junction contained 8 bases not matched to a gene. The CDR3 DNA is TGCGCCAGCAGCCAAGAGTCCGGGACAGGGAGCTCCGGGGAGCTGTTTTTT. Translated, it gives CASSQESGTGSSGELFF.

This clonotype has at least ten counts. The chain is built from TRBV20-1 and TRBJ2-3; 8 nucleotides agree with TRBD2. Germline assignment: CDR1 DFQATT and CDR2 SNEGSKA (reference sequence). This CDR3 has 16 residues. The V gene end was trimmed by 5 bases and the J gene end by 5 bases; junction bases not matched to a gene: 15. CDR3: CSASRVGTGGQDTQYF. The CDR3 DNA is TGCAGTGCTTCCAGAGTGGGGACGGGGGGGCAAGATACGCAGTATTTT.

This clonotype was observed many times. The J gene is TRBJ1-1, the V gene TRBV29-1; possibly TRBD1 for D (5 bases). From germline, CDR1 is SQVTM and CDR2 ANQGSEA. The CDR3 length is 15 residues. V lost 5 bases and J 3 bases, leaving 19 bases between the germline ends. This chain's CDR3 is CSVSPSKRGDTEAFF. The CDR3 DNA reads TGCAGCGTTAGCCCTTCTAAGCGGGGGGACACTGAAGCTTTCTTT.

This clonotype turned up a few times. CDR3 nucleotides: TGTGCCAGCACCTCACCGGGCAACTCGCAGTATTTT. Translation gives CASTSPGNSQYF. The chain has TRBV6-2 or TRBV6-3 and TRBJ2-3; D gene uncertain. The germline V gene encodes CDR1 MNHEY and CDR2 SVGEGT. This CDR3 is built from 12 residues. The V gene lost 7 bases and the J gene lost 10 bases, with 15 bases spanning the gap.

CDR3 coding DNA: TGTGCCAGCAGCCTCGACACCACCCCGGTCCCCGGGGAGCTGTTTTTT. It encodes CASSLDTTPVPGELFF. This chain uses TRBV12-3 or TRBV12-4 with TRBJ2-2, with D hard to call. V lost 6 bases to trimming and J lost 6 bases, with 20 bases between them. This CDR3 comprises 16 residues.

This clonotype was observed a handful of times. The chain recombines TRBV28 with TRBJ2-7, with D perhaps TRBD1 (6 bases). Per the germline V gene, CDR1 is MDHEN and CDR2 is SYDVKM. This CDR3 comprises 14 residues. V gave up 8 bases and J gave up 3 bases, with 17 bases separating them. DNA of the CDR3: TGTGCCAGCGTTTCGGGACAATCTATCTACGAGCAGTACTTC. Translation: CASVSGQSIYEQYF.

This chain links TRBV7-9 with TRBJ2-2; D assignment may be TRBD1 or TRBD2 (5 bases each). The V and J ends lost 3 bases and 3 bases respectively, with 11 bases between them. Germline V gene data show CDR1 as SEHNR and CDR2 as FQNEAQ (reference sequence). This CDR3 is built from 15 residues. CDR3 DNA sequence: TGTGCCAGCAGCTTCGGGACGGATGACACCGGGGAGCTGTTTTTT. Encoded protein: CASSFGTDDTGELFF.

This chain connects TRBV28 to TRBJ2-1, with unresolved D. The V and J ends lost 3 bases and 5 bases respectively, with 11 bases between them. Germline V CDR1 and CDR2: MDHEN, SYDVKM. CDR3 length: 14 residues. The CDR3 is CASSFPGPNNEQFF. The DNA of the CDR3 is TGTGCCAGCAGTTTCCCTGGGCCTAACAATGAGCAGTTCTTC.

This clonotype was detected many times. The chain has TRBV14 and TRBJ1-1; D is unclear. CDR1 and CDR2 from the germline V gene are SGHDN and FVKESK. The CDR3 consists of 14 residues. V was pared by 10 bases and J by 4 bases, with 19 bases between. The CDR3 sequence is CATNGREGVTEAFF. The CDR3 nucleotides read TGTGCCACTAACGGGAGAGAAGGCGTCACTGAAGCTTTCTTT.

The table lists this clonotype with many counts. This sequence joins TRBV12-3 or TRBV12-4 and TRBJ1-5, with TRBD1 as a possible D gene (5 bases). Trimming shortened V by 5 bases and J by 3 bases, and 20 bases separated the two germline ends. The CDR3 totals 17 residues. CDR3 sequence (DNA): TGTGCCAGCAGTGCCCCCGGGGGTTCGTGGGCCAATCAGCCCCAGCATTTT. It specifies CASSAPGGSWANQPQHF.

V is TRBV2 and J is TRBJ2-2, with a possible D match to TRBD2 (6 bases). There are 15 residues in the CDR3. V shed 3 bases and J shed 7 bases, with 15 bases lying between them. CDR1 and CDR2 (germline): SNHLY, FYNNEI. The CDR3 bases are TGTGCCAGCAGTGAGGCGGGGTGGCAGATCGGGGAGCTGTTTTTT. Translation gives CASSEAGWQIGELFF.

This clonotype was detected ten times or more. V and J are TRBV3-1 and TRBJ1-1; TRBD1 might be the D (5 bases). V was clipped by 0 bases and J by 4 bases, with 12 bases between them. This CDR3 has 15 residues. Germline CDR1 reads LGHDT; CDR2 reads YNNKEL (reference sequence). CDR3 in amino acids: CASSQDWGRATEAFF. The CDR3 nucleotides read TGTGCCAGCAGCCAAGACTGGGGGAGAGCCACTGAAGCTTTCTTT. The complete variable domain, with remaining parts taken from reference TRBV3-1 and TRBJ1-1, reads DTAVSQTPKYLVTQMGNDKSIKCEQNLGHDTMYWYKQDSKKFLKIMFSYNNKELIINETVPNRFSPKSPDKAHLNLHINSLELGDSAVYFCASSQDWGRATEAFFGQGTRLTVV.

This clonotype was counted a few times. The chain uses TRBV2 and TRBJ2-3, with D possibly matching TRBD2 (6 bases). The germline gives CDR1 SNHLY, CDR2 FYNNEI. The CDR3 covers 15 residues. V gave up 4 bases and J gave up 4 bases, with 15 bases separating them. As DNA, the CDR3 is TGTGCCAGCAGTGCCGCGGGGAGCTACGCAGATACGCAGTATTTT. Translating it yields CASSAAGSYADTQYF. Combining the CDR3 with reference TRBV2 and TRBJ2-3 gives the whole variable domain EPEVTQTPSHQVTQMGQEVILRCVPISNHLYFYWYRQILGQKVEFLVSFYNNEISEKSEIFDDQFSVERPDGSNFTLKIRSTKLEDSAMYFCASSAAGSYADTQYFGPGTRLTVL.

This clonotype has ten or more counts. The rearrangement uses TRBV9 and TRBJ1-6; weak D call: TRBD1 (5 bases). The CDR3 runs 16 residues. CDR1 SGDLS and CDR2 YYNGEE come from the germline V gene. Trimming pared 4 bases from V and 5 bases from J, leaving 16 bases between. The CDR3 DNA follows: TGTGCCAGCAGCTCTCCAGGGTCCCCCAATAATTCACCCCTCCACTTT. It is translated as CASSSPGSPNNSPLHF. The whole variable domain, filled in from reference TRBV9 and TRBJ1-6, reads DSGVTQTPKHLITATGQRVTLRCSPRSGDLSVYWYQQSLDQGLQFLIQYYNGEERAKGNILERFSAQQFPDLHSELNLSSLELGDSALYFCASSSPGSPNNSPLHFGNGTRLTVT.

The genes are TRBV13 and TRBJ1-1, with unresolved D. This CDR3 spans 13 amino acids. The V end was cut by 1 base, the J end by 0 bases, with 3 bases between. In germline, CDR1 is PRHDT, CDR2 FYEKMQ (reference sequence). The CDR3 sequence: CASSLEVNTEAFF. The DNA for the CDR3 is TGTGCCAGCAGCTTAGAGGTGAACACTGAAGCTTTCTTT.

This clonotype has just a few counts. This sequence joins TRBV5-1 and TRBJ2-3; D may be TRBD1 (6 bases). Trimming removed 0 bases at V and 1 base at J, with 12 bases between. The CDR3 sequence is 16 residues long. CDR1 is SGHRS, CDR2 YFSETQ, per germline. The DNA for the CDR3 is TGCGCCAGCAGCTTGGGGGGGCAATTCGGCACAGATACGCAGTATTTT. This codes for CASSLGGQFGTDTQYF.